The clone carrying this TCR beta chain was detected only a few times. The data were taken from a study of cytomegalovirus exposure and HLA in healthy donors. Germline CDR1 and CDR2: SQVTM and ANQGSEA. The CDR3 has 14 residues. Germline trimming cut 7 bases from V and 2 bases from J; bases unmatched to any gene: 6. Clones were read by immunoSEQ multiplex PCR, and TCRdb kept only the in-frame ones, dropping some. This sample has tens of thousands of clones, with around 94% found just once. Sequencing was performed on PBMCs. This chain joins TRBV29-1 and TRBJ2-2; 8 bases are shared with TRBD1. The TCR was taken from a man younger than 30 in good health and CMV-seronegative. The CDR3 loop reads CSAMDRVNTGELFF. As DNA, the CDR3 is TGCAGCGCTATGGACAGGGTAAACACCGGGGAGCTGTTTTTT.